This T cell receptor beta chain originates from a study of shared clonotypes between healthy human individuals. Original methodology: Sequence data from immunoSEQ were junction-only and lacked quality scores; consequently, filtering differed. Libraries were prepared by immunoSEQ multiplex PCR; TCRdb keeps only in-frame clonotypes and omits some of them. D and trimming were read from the DNA, whereas the V and J calls and clone size are those reported in that table. In the table there are 190,000 or so clones, about 68% of which are singletons. As for this clone: Its antigen is undetermined.

J lost 7 bases, V lost 4 bases, and 12 bases had no gene match. Per the germline V gene, CDR1 is SGHDT and CDR2 is YYEEEE. The CDR3 is 15 amino acids. Study outcomes and limitations: Shared clonotypes: 4.5% to 5% naive CD4, approximately 3.4% naive CD8, about 2.5% memory CD4, approximately 0.37% memory CD8. Among donors, the sharing of clonotypes was expected to be influenced by sequencing depth.

The chain uses TRBV5-6 and TRBJ2-7, with TRBD2 matching over 9 bases. This TCR came from a young man in good health. Input material: memory CD4+ T cells sorted from blood. The subset: CD45RA-negative fraction. The CDR3 reads CASSRTIAGVREQYF. In nucleotides, the CDR3 is TGTGCCAGCAGCCGCACAATAGCGGGAGTTAGGGAGCAGTACTTC.